These 19 T cell receptor beta chains were all obtained from the same sample, sequenced in a study of shared clonotypes between healthy human individuals. Assay: immunoSEQ multiplex PCR; the TCRdb copy retains only in-frame clones and omits some. In the table there are 400,000 to 500,000 clones, about three quarters of which are singletons. Sample: PBMCs. Receptor source: a woman aged 40 to 55 in good health. Some clones in this sample may be carry-over from other donors' samples.

This chain joins TRBV18 and TRBJ1-2; D is perhaps TRBD1 (5 bases). V shed 0 bases and J shed 4 bases, with 9 bases lying between them. CDR1 KGHSH and CDR2 LQKENI come from the germline V gene. The CDR3 has 14 amino acids. This CDR3 reads CASSPPTASYGYTF. The CDR3 nucleotides read TGTGCCAGCTCACCACCGACAGCCAGCTATGGCTACACCTTC.

This clone was recorded at least ten times. The chain recombines TRBV5-4 with TRBJ2-5, with D perhaps TRBD1 (6 bases). The CDR3 totals 14 residues. V was cut by 3 bases and J by 1 base, with 10 bases left in between. Germline CDR1 and CDR2: SGHNT and YYREEE (reference sequence). The CDR3 DNA follows: TGTGCCAGCAGCTACGACAGGATCCAAGAGACCCAGTACTTC. It specifies CASSYDRIQETQYF.

The chain joins TRBV7-8 to TRBJ1-5; D call uncertain. Trimming shortened V by 1 base and J by 5 bases, and 6 bases separated the two germline ends. The CDR3 is 13 residues long. Germline CDR1 SGHVS, CDR2 FQNEAQ. CDR3 sequence reads: CASSLVADQPQHF. The CDR3 DNA reads TGTGCCAGCAGCTTAGTGGCTGATCAGCCCCAGCATTTT.

To note about this clone: Sequence at one end of the junction differs from germline and may be a read error. This chain connects TRBV5-1 to TRBJ2-2; 12 nucleotides line up with TRBD2. CDR3 size: 18 residues. Germline CDR1 and CDR2: SGHRS and YFSETQ. In DNA form, the CDR3 reads TGCGCCAGCGGCTTGAGAACGACTAGCGGGAGATTTTCCGGGGAGCTGTTTTTT. This translates into CASGLRTTSGRFSGELFF.

This clone was seen a handful of times. The gene calls are TRBV9 and TRBJ2-2; D ambiguous. The CDR3 is made up of 14 amino acids. Germline lookup yields CDR1 SGDLS and CDR2 YYNGEE. The V gene lost 4 bases and the J gene lost 7 bases, with 14 bases spanning the gap. The CDR3 DNA reads as TGTGCCAGCAGCCCACTCTCTAGAATCGGGGAGCTGTTTTTT. Its translation: CASSPLSRIGELFF.

This clone has more than one count but fewer than ten. The chain uses TRBV4-2 and TRBJ1-4; D possibly corresponds to TRBD1 (6 bases). CDR3 length: 14 amino acids. Trimming took 0 bases from V and 7 from J, leaving 9 bases between them. CDR1 is LGHNA, CDR2 YNFKEQ, per germline. This CDR3 is CASSQEQGAEKLFF. Here the CDR3 DNA reads TGTGCCAGCAGCCAAGAACAGGGAGCTGAAAAACTGTTTTTT.

Ten or more counts support this clone. The chain has TRBV7-7 and TRBJ2-1, with D hard to call. Trimming removed 1 base from V and 2 bases from J, with 9 bases in between. CDR3 length: 15 amino acids. CDR1 is SSHAT, CDR2 FNYEAQ, per germline (reference sequence). The chain's CDR3 is CASSLVPEAYNEQFF. In DNA, the CDR3 is TGTGCCAGCAGCTTAGTTCCAGAGGCCTACAATGAGCAGTTCTTC.

Ten or more counts support this clone. This CDR3 is also generated by other DNA sequences in the sample. The chain links TRBV5-6 to TRBJ1-5; TRBD1 might be the D (5 bases). V was trimmed by 2 bases and J by 8 bases, leaving 20 bases between them. This CDR3 spans 16 amino acids. Germline-derived CDR1 and CDR2 are SGHDT and YYEEEE. The CDR3 reads CASSFGGDGRWKPQHF. The CDR3 region has the DNA TGTGCCAGCAGCTTTGGGGGGGACGGGCGGTGGAAGCCCCAGCATTTT. The whole variable domain, remainder taken from reference TRBV5-6 and TRBJ1-5, is DAGVTQSPTHLIKTRGQQVTLRCSPKSGHDTVSWYQQALGQGPQFIFQYYEEEERQRGNFPDRFSGHQFPNYSSELNVNALLLGDSALYLCASSFGGDGRWKPQHFGDGTRLSIL.

The V call is TRBV14, the J call TRBJ1-1, with 9 bases that match TRBD1. There are 13 residues in the CDR3. Trimming removed 4 bases from V and 9 bases from J; junction bases left unmatched: 6. CDR1 and CDR2 (germline): SGHDN, FVKESK. The CDR3 DNA reads TGTGCCAGCAGCCCCAGGACAGGGGTACAAGCTTTCTTT. Protein: CASSPRTGVQAFF.

This clone was seen a handful of times. The V gene is TRBV30, the J gene TRBJ1-3, with D perhaps matching TRBD1 (5 bases). The CDR3 runs 14 residues. The ends were cut back, 2 bases at V and 0 bases at J, with 8 bases in the middle. Germline CDR1 reads GTSNPN; CDR2 reads SVGIG (reference sequence). This CDR3 is CAWSRGLSGNTIYF. The CDR3 DNA is TGTGCCTGGAGTAGGGGACTCTCTGGAAACACCATATATTTT.

V usage is TRBV4-2 and J usage is TRBJ2-7; 7 positions agree with TRBD2. J was trimmed by 3 bases and V by 1 base; bases with no gene match: 6. CDR1 and CDR2 (germline): LGHNA, YNFKEQ. CDR3 length: 15 amino acids. The CDR3, as DNA: TGTGCCAGCAGCCAAGGGGAGGGCTTCAGCTACGAGCAGTACTTC. This sequence encodes CASSQGEGFSYEQYF.

This clone was detected only a few times. V usage is TRBV7-2 and J usage is TRBJ2-7; D gene unclear. The CDR3 covers 12 residues. CDR1 and CDR2 from the germline V gene are SGHTA and FQGNSA. Trimming took 7 bases from V and 0 from J, leaving 7 bases between them. CDR3 loop: CASTLISYEQYF. The CDR3 nucleotides are TGTGCCAGCACCCTAATCTCCTACGAGCAGTACTTC. The full variable domain, in which reference TRBV7-2 and TRBJ2-7 provide the parts outside the CDR3, is GAGVSQSPSNKVTEKGKDVELRCDPISGHTALYWYRQSLGQGLEFLIYFQGNSAPDKSGLPSDRFSAERTGGSVSTLTIQRTQQEDSAVYLCASTLISYEQYFGPGTRLTVT.

The V call is TRBV2, the J call TRBJ1-1; tentatively, D is TRBD1 (5 bases). With 5 bases removed from V and 5 bases from J, the gap between germline ends came to 18 bases. The germline gives CDR1 SNHLY, CDR2 FYNNEI. CDR3 size: 15 residues. The chain's CDR3 is CASSSPGTLGTEAFF. The CDR3 DNA is TGTGCCAGCAGTTCCCCCGGGACGTTGGGGACTGAAGCTTTCTTT.

The rearrangement joins TRBV29-1 to TRBJ2-3; perhaps TRBD2 as D (7 bases). Between the trimmed V and J ends, which lost 7 bases and 5 bases, there was a span of 19 bases. Germline assignment: CDR1 SQVTM and CDR2 ANQGSEA. The CDR3 spans 14 residues. The CDR3, as DNA: TGCAGCGCCCGAGGGGGGGGTCCACAAGATACGCAGTATTTT. Residues: CSARGGGPQDTQYF.

The V call is TRBV6-6, the J call TRBJ1-5; unclear D gene. Germline V lookup: CDR1 MNHNY, CDR2 SVGAGI (reference sequence). The CDR3 spans 11 residues. V was trimmed by 9 bases and J by 3 bases, leaving 6 bases between them. The DNA of the CDR3 is TGTGCCAGTTCTCCCAATCAGCCCCAGCATTTT. It translates to CASSPNQPQHF.

This sequence joins TRBV28 and TRBJ2-1; TRBD2 matches at 9 bases. Germline CDR1 and CDR2: MDHEN and SYDVKM. The V and J ends lost 7 bases and 3 bases, in that order; junction bases with no gene match: 7. This CDR3 has 15 amino acids. The CDR3 DNA follows: TGTGCCAGCAATAAGGATAGCGGGGGCTACAATGAGCAGTTCTTC. Translated: CASNKDSGGYNEQFF.

The chain is built from TRBV5-6 and TRBJ2-1; tentatively, D is TRBD1 (5 bases). This CDR3 contains 15 residues. Germline lookup yields CDR1 SGHDT and CDR2 YYEEEE. Trimming pared 3 bases from V and 4 bases from J, leaving 14 bases between. The CDR3: CASSSRQHRYNEQFF. The CDR3 DNA follows: TGTGCCAGCAGCTCTCGACAGCACCGTTACAATGAGCAGTTCTTC.

V usage is TRBV2 and J usage is TRBJ2-6; D might be TRBD1 (5 bases). The CDR3 sequence is 13 residues long. The V gene lost 9 bases and the J gene lost 2 bases, with 8 bases spanning the gap. In germline, CDR1 is SNHLY, CDR2 FYNNEI. The CDR3 region has the DNA TGTGCCAGTACAGGAGCTGGGGCCAACGTCCTGACTTTC. Translating it yields CASTGAGANVLTF.

On this clone itself: The same CDR3 can be traced to other DNA sequences in this sample. This chain links TRBV9 with TRBJ1-1; 7 nucleotides agree with TRBD1. V lost 3 bases, J lost 14 bases, and 13 bases stayed unmatched. CDR3 length: 13 amino acids. Germline CDR1 is SGDLS and CDR2 is YYNGEE. The CDR3 loop reads CASSGNYRGEAFF. DNA of the CDR3: TGTGCCAGCAGCGGTAATTACAGGGGCGAGGCATTCTTT.